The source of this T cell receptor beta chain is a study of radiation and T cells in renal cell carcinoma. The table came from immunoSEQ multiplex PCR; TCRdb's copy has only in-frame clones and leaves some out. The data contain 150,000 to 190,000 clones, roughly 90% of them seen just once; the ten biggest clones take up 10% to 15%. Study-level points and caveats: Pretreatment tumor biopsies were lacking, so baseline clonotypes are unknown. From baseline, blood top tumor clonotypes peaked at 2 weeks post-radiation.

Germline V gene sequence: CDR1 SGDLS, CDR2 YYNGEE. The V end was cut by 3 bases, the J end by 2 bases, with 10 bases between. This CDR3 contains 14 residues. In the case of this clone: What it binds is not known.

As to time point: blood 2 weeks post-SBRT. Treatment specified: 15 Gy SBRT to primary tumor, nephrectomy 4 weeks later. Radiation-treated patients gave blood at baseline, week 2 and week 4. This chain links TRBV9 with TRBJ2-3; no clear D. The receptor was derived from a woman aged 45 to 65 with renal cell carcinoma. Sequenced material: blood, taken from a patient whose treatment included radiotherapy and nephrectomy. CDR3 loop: CASSAQGTTDTQYF. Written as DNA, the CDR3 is TGTGCCAGCAGCGCACAAGGTACCACAGATACGCAGTATTTT.